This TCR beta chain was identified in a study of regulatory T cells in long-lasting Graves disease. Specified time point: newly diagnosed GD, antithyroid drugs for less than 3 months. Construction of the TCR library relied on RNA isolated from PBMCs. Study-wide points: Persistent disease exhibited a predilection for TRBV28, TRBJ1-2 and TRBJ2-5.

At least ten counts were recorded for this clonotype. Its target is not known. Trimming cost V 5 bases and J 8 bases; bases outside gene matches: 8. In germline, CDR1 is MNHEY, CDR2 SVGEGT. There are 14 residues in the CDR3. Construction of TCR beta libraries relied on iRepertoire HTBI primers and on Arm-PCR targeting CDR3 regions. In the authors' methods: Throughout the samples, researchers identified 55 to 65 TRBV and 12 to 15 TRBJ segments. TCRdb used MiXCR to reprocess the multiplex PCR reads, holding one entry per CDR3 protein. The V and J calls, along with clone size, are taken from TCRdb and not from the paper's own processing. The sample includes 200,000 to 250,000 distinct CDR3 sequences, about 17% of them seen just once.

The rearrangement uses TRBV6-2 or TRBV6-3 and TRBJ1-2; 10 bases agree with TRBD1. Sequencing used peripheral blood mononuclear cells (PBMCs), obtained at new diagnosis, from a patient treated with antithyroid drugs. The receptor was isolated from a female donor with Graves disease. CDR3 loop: CASSPDRGLGGYTF. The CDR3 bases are TGTGCCAGCAGTCCCGACAGGGGGCTAGGAGGCTACACCTTC.